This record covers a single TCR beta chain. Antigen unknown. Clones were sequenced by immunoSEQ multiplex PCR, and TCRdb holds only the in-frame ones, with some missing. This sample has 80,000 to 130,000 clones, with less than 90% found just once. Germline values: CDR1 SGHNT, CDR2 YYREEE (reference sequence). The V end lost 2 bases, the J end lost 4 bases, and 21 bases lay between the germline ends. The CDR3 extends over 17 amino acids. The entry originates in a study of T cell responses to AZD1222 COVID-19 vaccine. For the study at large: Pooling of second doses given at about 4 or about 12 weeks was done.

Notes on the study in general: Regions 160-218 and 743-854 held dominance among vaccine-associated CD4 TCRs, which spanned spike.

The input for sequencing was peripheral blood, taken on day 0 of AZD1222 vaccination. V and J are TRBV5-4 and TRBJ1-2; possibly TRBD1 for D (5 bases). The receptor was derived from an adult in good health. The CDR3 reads CASSFGGGAGIGYGYTF. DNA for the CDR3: TGTGCCAGCAGCTTCGGTGGTGGAGCAGGGATCGGCTATGGCTACACCTTC.